These 5 T cell receptor beta chains share one sample of origin, sequenced in a study of cytomegalovirus exposure and HLA in healthy donors (dated by TCRdb to 2017 to 2019). Library preparation employed the immunoSEQ multiplex PCR assay. For the multiplex PCR, a mixture combining 60 forward primers for TCR Vbeta segments and 13 reverse primers for TCR Jbeta segments was used. Sourced from immuneACCESS, this table was stored by TCRdb with only in-frame sequences that have V and J called. A share of the clones is absent; for the studies checked, an unresolved V gene accounts for under half, and the remainder has no known explanation. Counted in this sample were 85,000 to 100,000 clones; around 74% of them appeared once. Of the sample, approximately 7.4% falls within the top ten clones. Sequencing used PBMCs. These receptors originate from a man aged 45-60 years in good health and CMV-seropositive.

This clone was counted a single time. The gene calls are TRBV7-2 and TRBJ2-7; D is uncertain. V was trimmed by 4 bases and J by 6 bases, leaving 19 bases between them. Germline-derived CDR1 and CDR2 are SGHTA and FQGNSA. The CDR3 runs 15 residues. The CDR3 DNA is TGTGCCAGCAGCTCCCCAACTCAAAGTGGTCGCGAGCAGTACTTC. Residues: CASSSPTQSGREQYF. The entire variable domain, with the rest obtained from reference TRBV7-2 and TRBJ2-7, is as follows: GAGVSQSPSNKVTEKGKDVELRCDPISGHTALYWYRQSLGQGLEFLIYFQGNSAPDKSGLPSDRFSAERTGGSVSTLTIQRTQQEDSAVYLCASSSPTQSGREQYFGPGTRLTVT.

The chain links TRBV9 to TRBJ2-5, with D possibly matching TRBD1 (6 bases). CDR3 size: 15 residues. The germline gives CDR1 SGDLS, CDR2 YYNGEE. Trimming stripped 0 bases from V and 5 bases from J, with 14 bases between. The CDR3, as DNA: TGTGCCAGCAGCGTAGTGGGGGCCAGAGAGGAGACCCAGTACTTC. It yields the protein CASSVVGAREETQYF.

CDR3 nucleotides: TGTGCCAGCAGCCCCGTCTATGGAGACAATGAGCAGTTCTTC. Its translation: CASSPVYGDNEQFF. The rearrangement uses TRBV7-2 and TRBJ2-1; no clear D. The V gene's germline CDR1 is SGHTA and CDR2 FQGNSA. CDR3 length: 14 amino acids. Trimming removed 5 bases at V and 5 bases at J, with 13 bases between.

The V call is TRBV28, the J call TRBJ2-5; the match to TRBD1 covers 8 bases. Germline V gene lookup returns CDR1 MDHEN and CDR2 SYDVKM. V gave up 5 bases and J gave up 4 bases; unmatched junction bases: 6. The CDR3 contains 14 residues. CDR3 coding DNA: TGTGCCAGCAGTAAAATCGGGACAGGAGAGACCCAGTACTTC. This translates into CASSKIGTGETQYF.

The rearrangement uses TRBV4-1 and TRBJ1-6; 10 positions match TRBD1. Germline assignment: CDR1 MGHRA and CDR2 YSYEKL. This CDR3 contains 15 residues. Trimming took 5 bases from V and 5 from J; bases not matched to a gene: 3. The DNA for the CDR3 is TGCGCCAGCAGCTATGGGACAGGGGATAATTCACCCCTCCACTTT. As protein: CASSYGTGDNSPLHF.